One sample yielded the 14 T cell receptor beta chains listed below, sequenced in a study of long-term antiretroviral therapy in people with HIV. Sequencing used immunoSEQ v3.0 at survey level. TCRdb's copy holds only in-frame clones and misses some; the assay was immunoSEQ multiplex PCR. The table records 15,000 to 20,000 clones, over 60% of them present only once. This material consisted of unsorted PBMCs, taken 2.5 years before starting antiretroviral therapy. The receptors stem from a woman in her forties or fifties with HIV.

The J gene is TRBJ1-2, the V gene TRBV27, with a weak D call TRBD1 (6 bases). The V gene's germline CDR1 is MNHEY and CDR2 SMNVEV (reference sequence). The CDR3 extends over 15 amino acids. Trimming took off 3 bases at V and 0 bases at J, with 11 bases between the two ends. The CDR3 reads CASSLIGGPNYGYTF. DNA for the CDR3: TGTGCCAGCAGTTTGATCGGGGGGCCTAACTATGGCTACACCTTC.

CDR3 sequence (DNA): TGCGCCAGCGCGTCGGGGGGCGCAAGCTCCTACAATGAGCAGTTCTTC. Amino acids: CASASGGASSYNEQFF. J is TRBJ2-1 and V is TRBV5-1, with D tentatively TRBD2 (7 bases). The germline CDR1 and CDR2 sequences are SGHRS and YFSETQ. Trimming shortened V by 7 bases and J by 0 bases, and 17 bases separated the two germline ends. The CDR3 spans 16 residues.

This clone turned up a few times. The chain uses TRBV18 and TRBJ2-1; 11 nucleotides agree with TRBD2. V shed 3 bases and J 9 bases; nucleotides not matched to a gene: 4. Germline CDR1 reads KGHSH; CDR2 reads LQKENI. The CDR3 covers 14 residues. Here the CDR3 DNA reads TGTGCCAGCTCACCTAGCGGGGGGGCAACTGAGCAGTTCTTC. The encoded protein is CASSPSGGATEQFF.

The rearrangement uses TRBV27 and TRBJ2-3; 8 nucleotides agree with TRBD1. Germline CDR1 and CDR2: MNHEY and SMNVEV (reference sequence). The CDR3 consists of 15 residues. J lost 3 bases, V lost 6 bases, and 8 bases had no gene match. CDR3 nucleotide sequence: TGTGCCAGCAGATCAGGGGGCTTAGCGACAGATACGCAGTATTTT. This encodes CASRSGGLATDTQYF.

V gene TRBV4-2 combines with J gene TRBJ2-3; D remains ambiguous. V was trimmed by 6 bases and J by 8 bases, leaving 21 bases between them. This CDR3 has 15 residues. The germline CDR1 and CDR2 sequences are LGHNA and YNFKEQ. As DNA, the CDR3 is TGTGCCAGCAGTCTCCCCGGATGGCCTCCGGCTACGCAGTATTTT. This codes for CASSLPGWPPATQYF.

This clone is labeled large. The rearrangement links TRBV7-9 to TRBJ1-3, with no clear D. Germline V gene sequence: CDR1 SEHNR, CDR2 FQNEAQ (reference sequence). The V end lost 5 bases, the J end lost 0 bases, and 14 bases lay between the germline ends. The CDR3 sequence is 16 residues long. This CDR3 is CASSPLNRVSGNTIYF. The CDR3 DNA follows: TGTGCCAGCAGCCCCCTAAACCGCGTCTCTGGAAACACCATATATTTT.

V gene TRBV5-1 combines with J gene TRBJ2-7, with 10 bases that match TRBD1. Germline CDR1 reads SGHRS; CDR2 reads YFSETQ. After removal of 4 bases from V and 6 bases from J, the junction contained 13 bases not matched to a gene. The CDR3 contains 16 residues. The CDR3 nucleotides read TGCGCCAGCAGCGCCGGGGGGACAGGGGTCCCTCGCGAGCAGTACTTC. This encodes CASSAGGTGVPREQYF.

There are a few counts of this clone. The J gene is TRBJ1-2, the V gene TRBV7-6; D is unclear. The V gene's germline CDR1 is SGHVS and CDR2 FNYEAQ. The CDR3 spans 14 residues. Between the trimmed V and J ends, which lost 0 bases and 8 bases, there was a span of 13 bases. The CDR3 nucleotides read TGTGCCAGCAGCTTAGCGCCGGACGCAGTCGGCTACACCTTC. It specifies CASSLAPDAVGYTF.

The rearrangement joins TRBV6-6 to TRBJ2-1; 7 bases are shared with TRBD1. The CDR3 extends over 16 amino acids. Unmatched junction bases numbered 7, after V lost 5 bases and J lost 0 bases. Germline CDR1 and CDR2: MNHNY and SVGAGI (reference sequence). The CDR3 DNA reads as TGTGCCAGCAGTCCGATCGGGACAGACTCCTACAATGAGCAGTTCTTC. As protein: CASSPIGTDSYNEQFF.

This chain joins TRBV4-1 and TRBJ2-3, with 13 nucleotides matching TRBD2. Trimming took 2 bases from V and 5 from J; bases not matched to a gene: 4. CDR3 size: 16 residues. Germline V lookup: CDR1 MGHRA, CDR2 YSYEKL. The CDR3 spells CASSQSGTSGVDTQYF. The CDR3, as DNA: TGCGCCAGCAGCCAATCCGGGACTAGCGGGGTAGATACGCAGTATTTT.

The chain uses TRBV9 and TRBJ2-3; TRBD2 matches 13 bases. J lost 6 bases, V lost 3 bases, and 1 base had no gene match. This CDR3 has 14 amino acids. Germline CDR1 and CDR2: SGDLS and YYNGEE. In DNA form, the CDR3 reads TGTGCCAGCAGCGAACTAGCGGGGGGGGATACGCAGTATTTT. Protein: CASSELAGGDTQYF.

The sample holds a few counts of this clone. V usage is TRBV19 and J usage is TRBJ1-5; 8 nucleotides agree with TRBD1. The germline V gene has CDR1 LNHDA and CDR2 SQIVND (reference sequence). The CDR3 runs 15 residues. J lost 1 base, V lost 4 bases, and 3 bases had no gene match. The CDR3 nucleotides are TGTGCCAGTAGTACAGGGGGCGGAAGCAATCAGCCCCAGCATTTT. Its translation is CASSTGGGSNQPQHF.

This chain connects TRBV5-1 to TRBJ1-6, with D possibly being TRBD1 (5 bases). The V end was cut by 0 bases, the J end by 7 bases, with 11 bases between. Germline V gene lookup returns CDR1 SGHRS and CDR2 YFSETQ. There are 15 residues in the CDR3. CDR3 residues: CASSLVQGDNSPLHF. CDR3 DNA: TGCGCCAGCAGCTTGGTTCAGGGAGACAATTCACCCCTCCACTTT. The complete variable domain, with remaining parts taken from reference TRBV5-1 and TRBJ1-6, reads KAGVTQTPRYLIKTRGQQVTLSCSPISGHRSVSWYQQTPGQGLQFLFEYFSETQRNKGNFPGRFSGRQFSNSRSEMNVSTLELGDSALYLCASSLVQGDNSPLHFGNGTRLTVT.

The chain has TRBV30 and TRBJ1-6; possible D gene TRBD1, 5 bases. Trimming removed 2 bases from V and 8 bases from J, with 13 bases in between. CDR3 length equals 14 residues. Looked up from germline, CDR1 is GTSNPN and CDR2 is SVGIG (reference sequence). CDR3 residues: CAWSPGRKDSPLHF. The CDR3 region has the DNA TGTGCCTGGAGTCCGGGACGGAAGGATTCACCCCTCCACTTT.